What follows are 22 T cell receptor beta chains derived from one specimen sequenced in a study of shared clonotypes between healthy human individuals. The assay was immunoSEQ multiplex PCR, and TCRdb's table has in-frame clones only and misses some. The profile shows 2 million to 3 million clones, under 95% of them singletons. The specimen sequenced was naive CD4+ T cells from PBMCs. Subset in this sample: CD45RA+ positively selected. These TCRs come from a man aged 18-30 years in good health. Some clones in this sample may be carry-over from other donors' samples.

The chain carries TRBV9 and TRBJ1-2, with a possible D match to TRBD1 (6 bases). This CDR3 comprises 15 residues. V was clipped by 0 bases and J by 4 bases, with 13 bases between them. Per germline, CDR1 SGDLS and CDR2 YYNGEE. CDR3 amino acids: CASSVGIGGGYGYTF. The CDR3 DNA reads TGTGCCAGCAGCGTAGGTATCGGAGGGGGCTATGGCTACACCTTC. Full variable domain (remainder filled in from reference TRBV9 and TRBJ1-2): DSGVTQTPKHLITATGQRVTLRCSPRSGDLSVYWYQQSLDQGLQFLIQYYNGEERAKGNILERFSAQQFPDLHSELNLSSLELGDSALYFCASSVGIGGGYGYTFGSGTRLTVV.

For the CDR3, the DNA is TGTGCCAGCAGTACCCTTGGGACGGGGTCCTACAATGAGCAGTTCTTC. This encodes CASSTLGTGSYNEQFF. This sequence joins TRBV28 and TRBJ2-1, with D possibly being TRBD1 or TRBD2 (5 bases each). Trimming stripped 5 bases from V and 1 base from J, with 15 bases between. Germline CDR1 MDHEN, CDR2 SYDVKM. This CDR3 contains 16 residues.

V and J are TRBV13 and TRBJ2-7; 7 nucleotides match TRBD1. Germline assignment: CDR1 PRHDT and CDR2 FYEKMQ (reference sequence). The CDR3 has 18 residues. Germline trimming cut 4 bases from V and 3 bases from J; bases unmatched to any gene: 18. The CDR3 DNA sequence: TGTGCCAGCAGCTCCACCTCACACCCCGGGACAGTTTACTACGAGCAGTACTTC. It encodes CASSSTSHPGTVYYEQYF.

This chain links TRBV2 with TRBJ2-5, with 7 bases matching TRBD1. CDR3 length: 14 amino acids. V shed 6 bases, J shed 1 base, and the junction held 5 bases outside the gene matches. Per the germline V gene, CDR1 is SNHLY and CDR2 is FYNNEI. CDR3 sequence: CASRAGTAQETQYF. The CDR3 DNA follows: TGTGCCAGCAGGGCCGGGACAGCCCAAGAGACCCAGTACTTC.

The chain carries TRBV4-2 and TRBJ2-5; no reliable D call. CDR1 LGHNA and CDR2 YNFKEQ come from the germline V gene. CDR3 length: 15 amino acids. V lost 2 bases, J lost 5 bases, and 15 bases lay in between. The CDR3 bases are TGTGCCAGCAGCCAAAAGGCAGCATCCTGGGAGACCCAGTACTTC. It is translated as CASSQKAASWETQYF.

This chain links TRBV5-1 with TRBJ2-5, with 14 bases aligning to TRBD2. This CDR3 is 16 amino acids long. J was trimmed by 7 bases and V by 3 bases; bases with no gene match: 8. Germline V gene lookup returns CDR1 SGHRS and CDR2 YFSETQ. The CDR3 here is CASSWSGTSGSGTQYF. The CDR3 DNA reads TGCGCCAGCAGCTGGTCCGGGACTAGCGGGAGCGGGACCCAGTACTTC.

The CDR3 sequence: CASSLLAGVGANVLTF. CDR3 nucleotide sequence: TGTGCCAGCAGCCTACTAGCGGGAGTGGGGGCCAACGTCCTGACTTTC. The genes are TRBV7-3 and TRBJ2-6, with 11 positions matching TRBD2. V gave up 5 bases and J gave up 4 bases; unmatched junction bases: 4. This CDR3 has 16 amino acids. Germline CDR1 and CDR2: SGHTA and FQGTGA. Supplemented by reference TRBV7-3 and TRBJ2-6, the full variable domain reads GAGVSQTPSNKVTEKGKYVELRCDPISGHTALYWYRQSLGQGPEFLIYFQGTGAADDSGLPNDRFFAVRPEGSVSTLKIQRTERGDSAVYLCASSLLAGVGANVLTFGAGSRLTVL.

This clone was detected only a few times. Other DNA sequences in the sample encode the same CDR3. This chain links TRBV14 with TRBJ1-3; D is ambiguous. The CDR3 spans 13 residues. Germline V gives CDR1 SGHDN, CDR2 FVKESK. The germline V and J ends were trimmed by 0 bases and 7 bases, with 7 bases remaining between them. DNA for the CDR3: TGTGCCAGCAGCCAAGATCCCGGCAACACCATATATTTT. This sequence encodes CASSQDPGNTIYF.

The V gene is TRBV18, the J gene TRBJ2-2; D unresolved. The V end lost 2 bases, the J end lost 6 bases, and 7 bases lay between the germline ends. Germline V gene lookup returns CDR1 KGHSH and CDR2 LQKENI. This CDR3 has 13 residues. CDR3 sequence (DNA): TGTGCCAGCTCACCAGGGGAACCCGGGGAGCTGTTTTTT. Translating gives CASSPGEPGELFF.

The chain combines TRBV18 with TRBJ2-7; D could derive from TRBD1 or TRBD2 (5 bases each). The germline V gene encodes CDR1 KGHSH and CDR2 LQKENI. The CDR3 consists of 14 residues. Trimming cost V 2 bases and J 2 bases, with 10 bases left between them. This CDR3 is CASSPTQGAYEQYF. For the CDR3, the DNA is TGTGCCAGCTCACCAACCCAGGGAGCCTACGAGCAGTACTTC. Drawing the rest from reference TRBV18 and TRBJ2-7, the complete variable domain is NAGVMQNPRHLVRRRGQEARLRCSPMKGHSHVYWYRQLPEEGLKFMVYLQKENIIDESGMPKERFSAEFPKEGPSILRIQQVVRGDSAAYFCASSPTQGAYEQYFGPGTRLTVT.

The chain employs TRBV5-1 and TRBJ2-1; TRBD2 matches at 9 bases. J was trimmed by 5 bases and V by 5 bases; bases with no gene match: 8. The CDR3 is 15 residues long. Germline values: CDR1 SGHRS, CDR2 YFSETQ. Here the CDR3 reads CASSQLAGLNNEQFF. The CDR3 bases are TGCGCCAGCAGTCAACTAGCGGGCCTAAACAATGAGCAGTTCTTC.

The chain joins TRBV6-5 to TRBJ2-5; a weak D match, TRBD1 (6 bases). The germline V and J ends were trimmed by 6 bases and 4 bases, with 15 bases remaining between them. This CDR3 region has 14 residues. Germline loops: CDR1 MNHEY, CDR2 SVGAGI. The CDR3 DNA follows: TGTGCCAGCAGAGAGTATGGGGGCGGAGAGACCCAGTACTTC. This gives the protein CASREYGGGETQYF.

Regarding this clone: The same CDR3 is also encoded by other DNA sequences in this sample. The V gene is TRBV6-6, the J gene TRBJ1-5, with no clear D. CDR1 is MNHNY and CDR2 is SVGAGI in the germline V gene (reference sequence). The CDR3 has 15 amino acids. Trimming pared 2 bases from V and 0 bases from J, leaving 8 bases between. The CDR3 bases are TGTGCCAGCAGTTACGGAGGGTATAGCAATCAGCCCCAGCATTTT. It yields the protein CASSYGGYSNQPQHF.

The chain combines TRBV6-5 with TRBJ1-6; possible D gene TRBD1, 6 bases. V was pared by 0 bases and J by 9 bases, with 12 bases between. The V gene's germline CDR1 is MNHEY and CDR2 SVGAGI. This CDR3 is built from 15 residues. The CDR3 DNA reads TGTGCCAGCAGTTACTCGGGGGCCTGGGGTTCACCCCTCCACTTT. Translated, it gives CASSYSGAWGSPLHF.

The chain recombines TRBV29-1 with TRBJ1-1; possible D gene TRBD1, 5 bases. The CDR3 consists of 14 residues. Germline V gene data show CDR1 as SQVTM and CDR2 as ANQGSEA. The V gene lost 6 bases and the J gene lost 1 base, with 15 bases spanning the gap. CDR3 amino acids: CSVGLWTKNTEAFF. CDR3 DNA: TGCAGCGTCGGCCTTTGGACAAAGAACACTGAAGCTTTCTTT.

This chain links TRBV5-4 with TRBJ2-1; D is undetermined. CDR3 length equals 15 residues. CDR1 is SGHNT, CDR2 YYREEE, per germline (reference sequence). V gave up 0 bases and J gave up 5 bases, with 12 bases separating them. The CDR3 sequence: CASSLDPGFDNEQFF. Here the CDR3 DNA reads TGTGCCAGCAGCTTGGATCCCGGGTTCGACAATGAGCAGTTCTTC.

The V call is TRBV7-8, the J call TRBJ2-7; 7 bases map to TRBD1. This CDR3 contains 14 residues. Losses at the gene ends were 4 bases for V and 2 bases for J; bases not matched to a gene: 5. The germline CDR1 and CDR2 sequences are SGHVS and FQNEAQ. DNA of the CDR3: TGTGCCAGCAGCTCTTACGGACAGGCCTACGAGCAGTACTTC. It encodes CASSSYGQAYEQYF.

J is TRBJ2-3 and V is TRBV7-9, with TRBD1 matching 9 bases. CDR1 is SEHNR and CDR2 is FQNEAQ in the germline V gene (reference sequence). The CDR3 is made up of 15 amino acids. V was clipped by 5 bases and J by 2 bases; unmatched bases: 5. The CDR3 here is CASSPQGAPTDTQYF. The CDR3 bases are TGTGCCAGCAGCCCACAGGGGGCCCCCACAGATACGCAGTATTTT.

The chain carries TRBV7-2 and TRBJ1-1, with a weak D call TRBD1 (6 bases). The V gene lost 2 bases and the J gene lost 8 bases, with 15 bases spanning the gap. This CDR3 contains 14 residues. Germline lookup yields CDR1 SGHTA and CDR2 FQGNSA. The CDR3 DNA is TGTGCCAGCAGCTTACGTCTTGGGGGGCAAGAAGCTTTCTTT. Amino acid sequence: CASSLRLGGQEAFF.

This chain uses TRBV5-6 with TRBJ2-1, with D perhaps TRBD2 (7 bases). The length of the CDR3 is 15 residues. Trimming removed 4 bases at V and 5 bases at J, with 16 bases between. The V gene's germline CDR1 is SGHDT and CDR2 YYEEEE. CDR3 sequence reads: CASSPLGAGDNEQFF. DNA of the CDR3: TGTGCCAGCAGCCCCCTGGGGGCGGGAGACAATGAGCAGTTCTTC.

This clone was picked up a small number of times. This sample also contains other DNA sequences that code for the same CDR3. The V gene is TRBV18, the J gene TRBJ1-1; no firm D call. The CDR3 extends over 13 amino acids. Trimming stripped 6 bases from V and 3 bases from J, with 11 bases between. Germline CDR1 KGHSH, CDR2 LQKENI. The CDR3 spells CASSPSRDTEAFF. CDR3 bases: TGTGCCAGCTCCCCCTCGCGTGACACTGAAGCTTTCTTT.

This chain connects TRBV19 to TRBJ2-3; 9 bases are shared with TRBD1. Trimming cost V 10 bases and J 3 bases; bases outside gene matches: 5. This CDR3 spans 13 amino acids. Germline V CDR1 and CDR2: LNHDA, SQIVND (reference sequence). DNA for the CDR3: TGTGCCACCCAGGACAGGGGTACAGATACGCAGTATTTT. Translated: CATQDRGTDTQYF. Full variable domain (rest looked up from reference TRBV19 and TRBJ2-3): DGGITQSPKYLFRKEGQNVTLSCEQNLNHDAMYWYRQDPGQGLRLIYYSQIVNDFQKGDIAEGYSVSREKKESFPLTVTSAQKNPTAFYLCATQDRGTDTQYFGPGTRLTVL.